The rows below give T cell receptor beta chains drawn from one sample of a study of OX40 agonist ivuxolimab in advanced cancers. Assay: immunoSEQ multiplex PCR; the TCRdb copy retains only in-frame clones and omits some. The data contain about 64,000 clones, around 89% of them singletons. The specimen comprised CD4+ or CD8+ T cells sorted from blood, sampled in a trial of the OX40 agonist ivuxolimab. The receptor set was obtained from an adult with an advanced solid tumor such as melanoma, head and neck, liver or kidney cancer. The CDR3 runs from the conserved cysteine through the conserved F or W. A D gene is named only where the DNA matches it firmly. Rows give clone size only sometimes, using once, few, many, or a class for an expanded clone.

abundance	v_gene	j_gene	d_gene	CDR3aa	CDR3nt
.	TRBV6-5	TRBJ2-7	.	CASSYGQGTEQYF	TGTGCCAGCAGTTACGGGCAGGGTACCGAGCAGTACTTC
.	TRBV27	TRBJ2-3	TRBD1	CASSFLQGATDTQYF	TGTGCCAGCAGTTTTTTACAGGGGGCCACAGATACGCAGTATTTT
once	TRBV19	TRBJ1-1	.	CASSIYNTEAFF	TGTGCCAGTAGTATTTATAACACTGAAGCTTTCTTT
.	TRBV28	TRBJ2-7	.	CASSPSWGGYEQYF	TGTGCCAGCAGTCCATCGTGGGGTGGCTACGAGCAGTACTTC
.	TRBV5-1	TRBJ2-3	TRBD1	CASSSTGGLDTQYF	TGCGCCAGCAGCTCGACAGGGGGCCTAGATACGCAGTATTTT
.	TRBV9	TRBJ1-1	.	CASSPGNTEAFF	TGTGCCAGCAGTCCAGGGAACACTGAAGCTTTCTTT
.	TRBV5-5	TRBJ2-1	.	CASSRGSSYNEQFF	TGTGCCAGCAGTAGAGGGAGCTCCTACAATGAGCAGTTCTTC
.	TRBV5-8	TRBJ1-5	.	CASSGGGAQHF	TGTGCCAGCAGCGGAGGGGGAGCCCAGCATTTT
.	TRBV16	TRBJ2-1	.	CASSQFRSGPYNEQFF	TGTGCCAGCAGCCAATTTAGAAGCGGACCCTACAATGAGCAGTTCTTC
.	TRBV7-8	TRBJ1-1	TRBD1	CASSPGTGLEAFF	TGTGCCAGCAGCCCCGGGACAGGGCTGGAAGCTTTCTTT
.	TRBV5-1	TRBJ2-7	.	CASSPLPGMVDEQYF	TGCGCCAGCAGCCCCCTCCCGGGAATGGTCGACGAGCAGTACTTC
.	TRBV19	TRBJ2-1	TRBD2	CAAETSGSNHNEQFF	TGTGCCGCCGAGACTAGCGGGAGTAACCACAATGAGCAGTTCTTC
.	TRBV7-6	TRBJ1-4	.	CASSLGGDEKLFF	TGTGCCAGCAGCTTAGGCGGTGATGAAAAACTGTTTTTT